The entry below gives a single T cell receptor (beta chain) sequence along with its context. Its antigen is unidentified. The CDR3 sequence is 11 residues long. Germline loops: CDR1 LGHDT, CDR2 YNNKEL (reference sequence). V was shortened by 6 bases and J by 8 bases, with 8 bases between the two germline ends. Only in-frame clones appear in the TCRdb table, and some are missing; sequencing was by immunoSEQ multiplex PCR. This table has about 160,000 clones, 90% appearing once. This entry belongs to a study of T cell responses to AZD1222 COVID-19 vaccine. General observations from the study: Spike-specific TCR repertoires showed rising breadth and depth after two AZD1222 doses. Researchers report vaccine-associated CD4 TCRs spanning spike, with dominance at 160-218 and 743-854. Females made up more of the donors, who were largely white British, and clonal diversity may have come out too low.

The material sequenced was peripheral blood, taken 28 days after the second AZD1222 dose. The clonotype originates from an adult who received the AZD1222 COVID-19 vaccine. This rearrangement joins TRBV3-1 (or the pseudogene TRBV3-2) to TRBJ2-1; D uncertain. The CDR3 DNA follows: TGTGCCAGCAGTCGTAGGCATGAGCAGTTCTTC. It encodes CASSRRHEQFF.